These 16 T cell receptor beta chains share one sample of origin, sequenced in a study of CD4 and CD8 cells across lung adenocarcinoma regions. MiXCR, run by TCRdb on the PCR reads, gives a single entry per CDR3 protein. Among tens of thousands of distinct CDR3 sequences, around half were seen once, and the ten largest hold around a quarter. Sequenced: CD8+ T cells from the center of a lung tumor. The source of these receptors is a female donor with lung adenocarcinoma. The CD4 and CD8 labels of this study may be unreliable.

This clonotype counts as medium-sized (0.01 to 0.1%). The V call is TRBV6-5, the J call TRBJ2-1; 8 nucleotides line up with TRBD1. The J call could be wrong; TRBJ2-7 is a better fit for the DNA end. Germline assignment: CDR1 MNHEY and CDR2 SVGAGI. The CDR3 extends over 15 amino acids. CDR3 bases: TGTGCCAGCAGTTATGGGCAGGGGGCGATCCACGAGCAGTACTTC. Protein: CASSYGQGAIHEQYF.

V gene TRBV6-1 combines with J gene TRBJ1-1, with a weak D call TRBD1 (6 bases). Germline V gives CDR1 MNHNS, CDR2 SASEGT. V was cut by 6 bases and J by 2 bases, with 10 bases left in between. This CDR3 has 13 amino acids. The CDR3 region has the DNA TGTGCCAGCAGCCCGACAGGTAACACTGAAGCTTTCTTT. Protein sequence: CASSPTGNTEAFF.

The V gene is TRBV27, the J gene TRBJ2-5, with 7 bases matching TRBD2. CDR1 is MNHEY and CDR2 is SMNVEV in the germline V gene (reference sequence). CDR3 length equals 13 residues. In nucleotides, the CDR3 is TGTGGGCTCGGGGGGTGTGACCAAGACATCCAGTACTTC. Encoded protein: CGLGGCDQDIQYF.

This clonotype was counted a few times. The chain has TRBV6-1 and TRBJ2-5; D tentatively reads TRBD1 or TRBD2 (6 bases each). The V gene lost 6 bases and the J gene lost 5 bases, with 16 bases spanning the gap. The CDR3 sequence is 14 residues long. In germline, CDR1 is MNHNS, CDR2 SASEGT. In nucleotides, the CDR3 is TGTGCCAGCAGGGAACAGGGAGGTTTGGAGACCCAGTACTTC. It is translated as CASREQGGLETQYF.

The chain carries TRBV27 and TRBJ1-1; no reliable D call. The germline V gene has CDR1 MNHEY and CDR2 SMNVEV (reference sequence). The CDR3 contains 13 residues. V was pared by 8 bases and J by 0 bases, with 10 bases between. The DNA for the CDR3 is TGTGCCAGCCAAGGCAGAATGAACACTGAAGCTTTCTTT. It yields the protein CASQGRMNTEAFF.

This clonotype has a single count. V and J are TRBV29-1 and TRBJ2-1; D not certain. The J call may not be correct, given that the DNA end is closer to TRBJ2-5. The CDR3 loop spans 14 amino acids. Germline V CDR1 and CDR2: SQVTM, ANQGSEA. CDR3 coding DNA: TGCAGCGTTGAAGATCGGGCCTACCAAGAGACCCAGTACTTC. Amino acids: CSVEDRAYQETQYF.

J is TRBJ2-1 and V is TRBV7-2; 7 bases map to TRBD2. The closer fit of TRBJ2-7 to the DNA end suggests the J call may be wrong. The germline gives CDR1 SGHTA, CDR2 FQGNSA. The CDR3 has 14 amino acids. This chain's CDR3 is CASSLDPSGYEQYF. In nucleotides, the CDR3 is TGTGCCAGCAGCTTAGATCCTAGCGGCTACGAGCAGTACTTC.

The rearrangement joins TRBV27 to TRBJ2-2; perhaps TRBD2 as D (7 bases). In germline, CDR1 is MNHEY, CDR2 SMNVEV (reference sequence). With 3 bases removed from V and 3 bases from J, the gap between germline ends came to 11 bases. The CDR3 consists of 15 residues. CDR3 DNA: TGTGCCAGCAGTTTCGGGGGGCCGGACACCGGGGAGCTGTTTTTT. The encoded protein is CASSFGGPDTGELFF.

This clonotype has a handful of counts. The V call is TRBV5-1, the J call TRBJ2-1, with 12 bases that match TRBD2. With 4 bases clipped from V and 8 bases from J, the junction kept 10 bases outside the gene matches. The CDR3 contains 16 residues. Germline loops: CDR1 SGHRS, CDR2 YFSETQ. This chain's CDR3 is CASSRTSGVLRDEQFF. CDR3 nucleotides: TGCGCCAGCAGCAGGACTAGCGGGGTCCTTCGCGATGAGCAGTTCTTC.

The rearrangement links TRBV6-1 to TRBJ2-2; 8 bases map to TRBD1. Per germline, CDR1 MNHNS and CDR2 SASEGT. Losses at the gene ends were 2 bases for V and 4 bases for J; bases not matched to a gene: 9. This CDR3 spans 17 amino acids. CDR3 in DNA: TGTGCCAGCAGTGAACTAAGGACAGGGTGGGTCACCGGGGAGCTGTTTTTT. Its protein product is CASSELRTGWVTGELFF.

As for this clonotype: At one of its ends the junction is not consistent with the germline gene, which may arise from a read error. The V and J genes are TRBV6-1 and TRBJ2-3; D possibly matches TRBD1 or TRBD2 (5 bases each). This CDR3 has 15 amino acids. Per the germline V gene, CDR1 is MNHNS and CDR2 is SASEGT. CDR3 DNA sequence: TGTGCCAGGGGGCTCGGGGACGGAGAGCCAGATACGCAGTATTTC. It codes for CARGLGDGEPDTQYF.

This clonotype rates as medium-sized. The chain recombines TRBV6-1 with TRBJ2-3, with D perhaps matching TRBD1 (5 bases). V was shortened by 8 bases and J by 1 base, with 13 bases between the two germline ends. This CDR3 has 14 amino acids. The germline gives CDR1 MNHNS, CDR2 SASEGT. CDR3 residues: CASDSLWGTDTQYF. The CDR3 coding sequence is TGTGCCAGCGACAGCCTGTGGGGCACAGATACGCAGTATTTT.

With respect to this clonotype: One end of the junction fails to match germline, which may point to a read error. The chain is built from TRBV6-1 and TRBJ2-3; the match to TRBD2 covers 11 bases. Germline V gene lookup returns CDR1 MNHNS and CDR2 SASEGT. The CDR3 loop spans 15 amino acids. The CDR3 sequence: CGRGLGTSGPETQYF. CDR3 DNA: TGTGGCAGGGGGTTAGGGACTAGCGGACCAGAGACGCAGTATTTC.

J is TRBJ2-4 and V is TRBV11-2; D not certain. Trimming shortened V by 2 bases and J by 12 bases, and 14 bases separated the two germline ends. The CDR3 contains 13 residues. CDR1 and CDR2 (germline): SGHAT, FQNNGV. In nucleotides, the CDR3 is TGTGCCAGCAGCTTAAGGTCTTCCTCACCTCAGTACTTC. This gives the protein CASSLRSSSPQYF.

On this clonotype itself: One end of the junction fails to match germline, which may point to a read error. V and J are TRBV6-1 and TRBJ2-3; D possibly corresponds to TRBD1 (5 bases). Germline V lookup: CDR1 MNHNS, CDR2 SASEGT. The CDR3 has 12 amino acids. The CDR3: CASSEQGNTQYF. CDR3 in DNA: TGTGCCAGCAGTGAACAGGGCAATACTCAGTATTTT.

Ten or more counts support this clonotype. This chain joins TRBV12-3 or TRBV12-4 and TRBJ2-5; TRBD1 might be the D (6 bases). V gave up 6 bases and J gave up 5 bases, with 10 bases separating them. The CDR3 length is 12 residues. CDR3 sequence reads: CASSGQLETQYF. CDR3 coding DNA: TGTGCCAGCAGCGGACAGTTGGAGACCCAGTACTTC.